The clone carrying this TCR beta chain was observed at least ten times. Its antigen is unknown. This sample was included in a study of breast tumors, draining lymph nodes, adjacent tissues. MiXCR, applied by TCRdb to the multiplex PCR reads, yields one record per CDR3 protein. The profile shows some 120,000 distinct CDR3 sequences, 21% of them singletons. Samples came from axillary lymph nodes draining the breast cancer. Study observations and caveats: Most tumor T cells seemingly derive from lymph node, then expand in tumor.

V was trimmed by 6 bases and J by 9 bases, leaving 15 bases between them. The CDR3 extends over 13 amino acids. Germline lookup yields CDR1 DFQATT and CDR2 SNEGSKA (reference sequence). The sequence was obtained from a female donor with breast cancer. Some clones in this sample may be carry-over from other donors' samples. Material: axillary lymph node tissue. V usage is TRBV20-1 and J usage is TRBJ1-6, with D unclear. Here the CDR3 DNA reads TGCAGTGCCCGACCAGTCGTCGGTTCACCCCTCCACTTT. Translated, it gives CSARPVVGSPLHF.